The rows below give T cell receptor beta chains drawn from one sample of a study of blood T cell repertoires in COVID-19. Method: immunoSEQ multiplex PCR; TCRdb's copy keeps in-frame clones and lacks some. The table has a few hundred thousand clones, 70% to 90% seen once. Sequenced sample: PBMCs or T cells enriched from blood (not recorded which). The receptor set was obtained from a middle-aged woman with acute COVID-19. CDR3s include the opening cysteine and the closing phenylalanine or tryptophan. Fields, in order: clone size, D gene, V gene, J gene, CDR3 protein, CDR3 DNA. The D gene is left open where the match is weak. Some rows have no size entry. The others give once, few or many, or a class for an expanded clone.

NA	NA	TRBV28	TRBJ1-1	CASSPPGQLGGAFF	TGTGCCAGCAGCCCACCTGGGCAGCTCGGCGGGGCTTTCTTT
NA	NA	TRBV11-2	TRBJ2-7	CASSLGGQISYEQYF	TGTGCCAGCAGCTTAGGCGGACAGATCTCCTACGAGCAGTACTTC
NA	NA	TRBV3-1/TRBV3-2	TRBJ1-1	CASATRGIGNTEAFF	TGTGCCAGCGCAACGCGGGGTATTGGGAACACTGAAGCTTTCTTT
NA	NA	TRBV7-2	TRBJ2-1	CASSLGGFWVGNEQFF	TGTGCCAGCAGCTTAGGAGGTTTTTGGGTTGGGAATGAGCAGTTCTTC
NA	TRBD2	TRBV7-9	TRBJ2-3	CASSAGGGSTDTQYF	TGTGCCAGCAGCGCGGGAGGGGGTAGCACAGATACGCAGTATTTT
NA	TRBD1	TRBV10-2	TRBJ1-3	CASSDSSTGTGNTIYF	TGCGCCAGCAGTGACTCATCGACAGGGACGGGAAACACCATATATTTT
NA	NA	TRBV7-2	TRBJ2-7	CASSLGGGTYEQYF	TGTGCCAGCAGCTTAGGAGGCGGCACCTACGAGCAGTACTTC
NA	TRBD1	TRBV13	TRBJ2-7	CASSSRQGARDEQYF	TGTGCCAGCAGCTCGCGACAGGGGGCGCGTGACGAGCAGTACTTC
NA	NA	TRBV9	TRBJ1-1	CASSVGKGGHTEAFF	TGTGCCAGCAGCGTAGGGAAGGGAGGGCACACTGAAGCTTTCTTT
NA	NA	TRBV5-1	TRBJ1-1	CASSLGTANTEAFF	TGCGCCAGCAGCTTGGGAACAGCGAACACTGAAGCTTTCTTT
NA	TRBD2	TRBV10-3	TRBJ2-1	CAISESTSPDNEQFF	TGTGCCATCAGTGAGTCGACTAGCCCAGACAATGAGCAGTTCTTC
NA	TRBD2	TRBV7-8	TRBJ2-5	CASSLVASGLQETQYF	TGTGCCAGCAGCTTAGTGGCTAGCGGGCTCCAAGAGACCCAGTACTTC
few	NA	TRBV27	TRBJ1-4	CASRPRNTGGNEKLFF	TGTGCCAGCAGGCCAAGGAACACAGGTGGTAATGAAAAACTGTTTTTT
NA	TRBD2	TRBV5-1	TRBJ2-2	CASSAGLATGELFF	TGCGCCAGCAGCGCTGGACTAGCGACCGGGGAGCTGTTTTTT
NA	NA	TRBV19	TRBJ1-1	CASSIGQGNTEAFF	TGTGCCAGTAGTATTGGCCAGGGGAACACTGAAGCTTTCTTT
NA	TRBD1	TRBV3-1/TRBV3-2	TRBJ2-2	CASSQMRRDSAGELFF	TGTGCCAGCAGCCAGATGAGACGGGACAGCGCCGGGGAGCTGTTTTTT
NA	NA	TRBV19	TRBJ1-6	CASSSRPGQYNSPLHF	TGTGCCAGTAGTTCGAGACCGGGACAATATAATTCACCCCTCCACTTT
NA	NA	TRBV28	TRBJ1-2	CASSFQWGGQDSYGYTF	TGTGCCAGCAGTTTCCAATGGGGGGGCCAGGATTCCTATGGCTACACCTTC
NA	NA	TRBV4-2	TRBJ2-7	CASSQDLAGFYEQYF	TGTGCCAGCAGCCAAGATCTGGCGGGGTTCTACGAGCAGTACTTC
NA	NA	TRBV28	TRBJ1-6	CASSLRGRSLHF	TGTGCCAGCAGTTTACGGGGTCGATCCCTCCACTTT
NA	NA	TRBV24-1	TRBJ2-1	CATSVTGGPYNEQFF	TGTGCCACCAGTGTAACAGGTGGCCCTTACAATGAGCAGTTCTTC
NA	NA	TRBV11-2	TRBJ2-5	CASSLGSQGSWATQYF	TGTGCCAGCAGCTTAGGGTCCCAGGGTAGTTGGGCGACCCAGTACTTC
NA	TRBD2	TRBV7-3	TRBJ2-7	CASSTPGGTEQYF	TGTGCCAGCAGCACACCGGGAGGGACCGAGCAGTACTTC
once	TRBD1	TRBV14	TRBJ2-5	CASSQVGTGRQETQYF	TGTGCCAGCAGCCAAGTCGGGACAGGGCGCCAAGAGACCCAGTACTTC
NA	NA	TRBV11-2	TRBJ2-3	CATGTRERGDTQYF	TGTGCCACCGGGACCCGGGAGAGGGGCGATACGCAGTATTTT
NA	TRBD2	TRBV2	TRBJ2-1	CASSFIPSGDEQFF	TGTGCCAGCAGTTTCATTCCAAGCGGGGATGAGCAGTTCTTC
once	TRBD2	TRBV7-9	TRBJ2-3	CASSRSGSSADTQYF	TGTGCCAGCAGCCGAAGCGGGAGTTCCGCAGATACGCAGTATTTT
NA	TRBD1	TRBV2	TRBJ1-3	CASRQGYNSGNTIYF	TGTGCCAGCCGACAGGGATACAACTCTGGAAACACCATATATTTT